This T cell receptor beta chain stems from a study of T-cell reconstitution after alpha-beta-depleted transplantation in children. Preparing the TCRbeta library involved the use of unique molecular identifiers. Each CDR3 protein is one row after TCRdb ran MiXCR on the PCR reads. The sample holds fewer than 20,000 distinct CDR3 sequences, approximately 5.5% seen once. This clonotype showed up many times. With V trimmed by 4 bases and J by 2 bases, 7 bases remained unmatched. This CDR3 is built from 16 residues. Germline V gene lookup returns CDR1 KGHSH and CDR2 LQKENI. The chain couples TRBV18 to TRBJ2-2, with 7 bases fitting TRBD1. The source material was PBMCs, sampled before TCRalphabeta/CD19-depleted stem cell transplant. The sequence was collected from a boy under 18 with acute lymphoblastic leukemia, due to receive a stem cell transplant. The CDR3, as DNA: TGTGCCAGCTCACAGGGGGCGAGGAAAAACACCGGGGAGCTGTTTTTT. This sequence encodes CASSQGARKNTGELFF.